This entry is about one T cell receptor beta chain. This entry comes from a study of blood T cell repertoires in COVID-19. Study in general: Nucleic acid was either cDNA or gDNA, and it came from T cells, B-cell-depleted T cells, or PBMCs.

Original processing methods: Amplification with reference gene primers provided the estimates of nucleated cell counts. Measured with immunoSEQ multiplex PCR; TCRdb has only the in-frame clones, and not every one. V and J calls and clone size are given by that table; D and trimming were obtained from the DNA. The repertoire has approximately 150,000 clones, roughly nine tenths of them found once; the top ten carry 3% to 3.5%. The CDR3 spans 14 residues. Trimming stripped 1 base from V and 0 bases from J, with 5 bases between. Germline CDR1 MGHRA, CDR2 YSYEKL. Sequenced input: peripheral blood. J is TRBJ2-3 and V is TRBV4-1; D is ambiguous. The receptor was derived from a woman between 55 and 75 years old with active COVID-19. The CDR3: CASSQVISTDTQYF. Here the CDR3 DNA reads TGCGCCAGCAGCCAAGTAATTAGCACAGATACGCAGTATTTT.